A selection of T cell receptor beta chains follows, all from one sample in a study of cytomegalovirus exposure and HLA in healthy donors. Using immunoSEQ multiplex PCR, the repertoire was profiled, and TCRdb retains in-frame clones only, with some absent. The sample holds about 14,000 clones, roughly 60% seen once. Sequenced material: PBMCs. Every receptor here comes from a woman aged 50 to 60 in good health and CMV-seropositive. CDR3s include the opening cysteine and the closing phenylalanine or tryptophan. The D gene is left open where the match is weak. The listing skips clone size in some rows; elsewhere it reads once, few, many or a size class.

j_call | v_call | clone_size | d_call | cdr3_aa | cdr3_nt
TRBJ2-5 | TRBV27 | . | . | CASSFSGETQYF | TGTGCCAGCAGTTTTTCGGGGGAGACCCAGTACTTC
TRBJ2-5 | TRBV5-6 | . | . | CASSEGGNYQETQYF | TGTGCCAGCAGCGAGGGGGGGAACTACCAGGAGACCCAGTACTTC
TRBJ2-6 | TRBV6-7 | . | . | CASPTRTGHPGLGVLCGANVLTF | TGTGCCAGTCCAACCCGAACAGGCCACCCCGGGTTGGGTGTACTCTGTGGGGCCAACGTCCTGACTTTC
TRBJ1-1 | TRBV6-1 | . | . | CASGRVMNTEAFF | TGTGCCAGCGGGCGGGTCATGAACACTGAAGCTTTCTTT
TRBJ2-7 | TRBV30 | . | . | CATRRISYEQYF | TGTGCCACGAGGCGGATTTCCTACGAGCAGTACTTC
TRBJ2-3 | TRBV7-2 | . | . | CASSFGGQSTDTQYF | TGTGCCAGCAGCTTCGGAGGACAGAGCACAGATACGCAGTATTTT
TRBJ1-1 | TRBV7-9 | few | . | CASSVRAVPAFF | TGTGCCAGCAGCGTCAGGGCAGTTCCAGCTTTCTTT
TRBJ1-4 | TRBV30 | . | . | CAWSRRGLNEKLFF | TGTGCCTGGAGTCGTCGAGGACTGAATGAAAAACTGTTTTTT
TRBJ1-2 | TRBV20-1 | . | . | CSAPRGNGYTF | TGCAGTGCTCCGAGGGGGAATGGCTACACCTTC
TRBJ1-1 | TRBV5-1 | . | . | CASQDFTGGGTEAFF | TGCGCCTCTCAAGATTTTACAGGCGGGGGCACTGAAGCTTTCTTT
TRBJ2-1 | TRBV29-1 | . | . | CSVEVWDSAYNEQFF | TGCAGCGTTGAGGTGTGGGACTCGGCCTACAATGAGCAGTTCTTC
TRBJ2-5 | TRBV4-3 | . | . | CASSQGLLGSQTQYF | TGCGCCAGCAGCCAGGGATTACTAGGGTCCCAGACCCAGTACTTC
TRBJ1-2 | TRBV25-1 | . | TRBD1 | CASSEPGGSKDGYTF | TGTGCCAGCAGTGAACCAGGGGGATCGAAGGATGGCTACACCTTC
TRBJ1-1 | TRBV29-1 | . | TRBD1 | CSANRGVGTEAFF | TGCAGCGCAAACAGGGGAGTGGGAACTGAAGCTTTCTTT
TRBJ1-1 | TRBV18 | . | . | CASSRGNTEAFF | TGTGCCAGCTCACGAGGGAACACTGAAGCTTTCTTT
TRBJ2-3 | TRBV7-2 | . | . | CASSPVRGTDTQYF | TGTGCCAGCAGCCCTGTCAGGGGCACAGATACGCAGTATTTT
TRBJ1-2 | TRBV29-1 | . | TRBD1 | CSAEKDRVNIF | TGCAGCGCAGAAAAAGACAGGGTTAACATCTTC
TRBJ1-2 | TRBV4-3 | . | TRBD1 | CASSQLLSGQYRGYTF | TGCGCCAGCAGCCAACTACTTTCGGGACAGTATCGGGGCTACACCTTC
TRBJ1-5 | TRBV4-3 | . | . | CASSQEPGSSQPQHF | TGCGCCAGCAGCCAAGAGCCAGGGTCTAGTCAGCCCCAGCATTTT
TRBJ1-2 | TRBV6-5 | . | . | CASKRGVYGYTF | TGTGCCAGCAAGCGGGGGGTCTATGGCTACACCTTC
TRBJ1-5 | TRBV4-2 | . | TRBD1 | CASSFETGANQPQHF | TGTGCCAGCAGCTTCGAGACAGGGGCTAATCAGCCCCAGCATTTT
TRBJ1-4 | TRBV6-1 | . | . | CASRQGEKLFF | TGTGCCAGCAGGCAGGGAGAAAAACTGTTTTTT
TRBJ2-7 | TRBV29-1 | . | . | CSVDVQGGYEQYF | TGCAGCGTTGATGTACAGGGTGGCTACGAGCAGTACTTC
TRBJ2-5 | TRBV5-4 | few | . | CASSSGIRETQYF | TGTGCCAGCAGCTCGGGGATCCGAGAGACCCAGTACTTC
TRBJ2-1 | TRBV6-1 | medium-sized | . | CASSEPRRVSEQFF | TGTGCCAGCAGTGAACCCCGTAGAGTGAGTGAGCAGTTCTTC
TRBJ1-1 | TRBV6-1 | few | . | CASSAGMNTEAFF | TGTGCCAGCAGTGCAGGGATGAACACTGAAGCTTTCTTT
TRBJ2-7 | TRBV11-2 | . | . | CASSHPQGPYYEQYF | TGTGCCAGCAGCCATCCCCAGGGGCCTTACTACGAGCAGTACTTC
TRBJ1-1 | TRBV29-1 | once | TRBD1 | CSVEGRGQFGAFF | TGCAGCGTTGAGGGCAGGGGGCAATTCGGAGCTTTCTTT
TRBJ1-4 | TRBV6-1 | . | . | CASGRAGGEKLFF | TGTGCCAGCGGCCGGGCCGGCGGGGAAAAACTGTTTTTT
TRBJ2-2 | TRBV7-2 | . | . | CASSLLVVRAGELFF | TGTGCCAGCAGCTTATTGGTGGTGAGGGCCGGGGAGCTGTTTTTT
TRBJ1-3 | TRBV4-1 | . | TRBD1 | CASSPHRGPGNTIYF | TGCGCCAGCAGCCCTCACAGGGGGCCTGGAAACACCATATATTTT
TRBJ2-7 | TRBV10-3 | . | . | CAISDSFNHEQYF | TGTGCCATCAGTGATAGCTTTAATCACGAGCAGTACTTC
TRBJ2-7 | TRBV29-1 | . | TRBD2 | CSAKTSGAYEQYF | TGCAGCGCCAAGACTAGCGGGGCCTACGAGCAGTACTTC
TRBJ2-7 | TRBV11-1 | . | . | CASRLSFSYEQYF | TGTGCCAGCAGGTTATCTTTCTCCTACGAGCAGTACTTC
TRBJ1-1 | TRBV7-2 | few | . | CASSLSLTYLNTEAFF | TGTGCCAGCAGCTTATCTCTTACATACCTGAACACTGAAGCTTTCTTT
TRBJ1-1 | TRBV7-9 | few | . | CASSPTNTEAFF | TGTGCCAGCAGCCCCACAAACACTGAAGCTTTCTTT
TRBJ1-1 | TRBV7-2 | . | TRBD1 | CASSLIGTGGVLTEAFF | TGTGCCAGCAGCTTGATTGGGACAGGGGGCGTTCTCACTGAAGCTTTCTTT
TRBJ2-1 | TRBV9 | . | TRBD2 | CASSGSGIGMEQFF | TGTGCCAGCAGCGGTAGCGGGATCGGTATGGAGCAGTTCTTC
TRBJ1-2 | TRBV6-5 | . | TRBD1 | CASTPGGGYYGYTF | TGTGCCAGCACACCAGGGGGAGGATACTATGGCTACACCTTC
TRBJ2-1 | TRBV29-1 | . | TRBD1 | CSAGVGTGRRSEQFF | TGCAGCGCAGGGGTTGGGACAGGGAGGCGGAGTGAGCAGTTCTTC
TRBJ2-2 | TRBV29-1 | . | . | CSVYDITGELFF | TGCAGCGTGTACGACATCACCGGGGAGCTGTTTTTT